This TCR beta chain was sequenced during a study of neurological immune-mediated disorders. Study summary: In a group of roughly 35 multiple sclerosis patients, roughly 30 had the relapsing-remitting type and 3 had the secondary progressive type.

Study findings and constraints: TCR-beta repertoires seemed private in all groups, with no expanded CDR3 amino acid sequences shared.

The CDR3 is 13 residues long. CDR1 MNHEY and CDR2 SVGAGI come from the germline V gene. The V and J ends lost 8 bases and 2 bases, in that order; junction bases with no gene match: 6. The cDNA was generated through 5'RACE incorporating 10-nucleotide random UMIs. Using its own MiXCR run on the 5' RACE reads, TCRdb lists one record per CDR3 protein. The table includes more than 45,000 distinct CDR3 sequences, under 4.5% detected once. This clonotype was seen repeatedly, ten times or more. Its antigen remains unknown. The V gene is TRBV6-5, the J gene TRBJ2-7, with 7 bases identical to TRBD2. The specimen sequenced was PBMCs. This clonotype originated in a woman in her twenties or thirties with multiple sclerosis. CDR3 sequence: CASWRGGAYEQYF. CDR3 in DNA: TGTGCCAGCTGGCGCGGGGGAGCCTACGAGCAGTACTTC.